A single sample gave rise to the 23 T cell receptor beta chains below, sequenced in a study of T cells in localized non-small cell lung cancer. Clones were sequenced by immunoSEQ multiplex PCR, and TCRdb holds only the in-frame ones, with some missing. The table lists around 1,500 clones, roughly 24% of them singletons. The material was normal lung tissue next to the tumor, obtained before any cancer treatment. The receptors were sampled from a male donor aged 60 or over with stage II lung adenocarcinoma.

The chain has TRBV29-1 and TRBJ2-5; D ambiguous. CDR3 length equals 16 residues. Germline V gives CDR1 SQVTM, CDR2 ANQGSEA. Trimming removed 0 bases at V and 4 bases at J, with 18 bases between. The CDR3 region is CSVEDRAVGVGETQYF. CDR3 nucleotide sequence: TGCAGCGTTGAAGATAGGGCAGTGGGCGTCGGAGAGACCCAGTACTTC. The whole variable domain, remainder taken from reference TRBV29-1 and TRBJ2-5, is SAVISQKPSRDICQRGTSLTIQCQVDSQVTMMFWYRQQPGQSLTLIATANQGSEATYESGFVIDKFPISRPNLTFSTLTVSNMSPEDSSIYLCSVEDRAVGVGETQYFGPGTRLLVL.

The genes are TRBV6-8 and TRBJ2-1; D possibly corresponds to TRBD2 (6 bases). CDR1 is MNHGY and CDR2 is SAAAGT in the germline V gene. V dropped 4 bases and J dropped 9 bases, with 13 bases sitting between them. The CDR3 is 13 residues long. The CDR3 here is CASSSTAGIEQFF. In nucleotides, the CDR3 is TGTGCCAGCAGTTCGACGGCGGGGATTGAGCAGTTCTTC.

This clone is medium-sized. The chain links TRBV12-5 to TRBJ2-7; possible D gene TRBD1, 5 bases. The CDR3 has 14 residues. CDR1 is LGHNT and CDR2 is FRNRAP in the germline V gene. CDR3 sequence: CASKTGPSSYEQYF. CDR3 bases: TGTGCCAGCAAAACAGGCCCGAGCTCCTACGAGCAGTACTTC.

V and J are TRBV30 and TRBJ2-1; 10 bases are a match to TRBD2. The ends lost 2 bases at V and 9 bases at J; junction bases unmatched: 10. CDR3 length equals 15 residues. CDR1 GTSNPN and CDR2 SVGIG come from the germline V gene (reference sequence). CDR3 DNA sequence: TGTGCCTGGAGTCGGACTAGCGGAGCGGGTACTGAGCAGTTCTTC. Its protein product is CAWSRTSGAGTEQFF.

V and J are TRBV11-3 and TRBJ2-2; 7 positions agree with TRBD1. Germline CDR1 reads SGHNT; CDR2 reads YENEEA. J gave up 1 base and V 5 bases, and 4 bases lay outside the gene matches. The CDR3 length is 15 residues. The CDR3 region is CASSPTGLNTGELFF. The CDR3 nucleotides are TGTGCCAGCAGCCCGACAGGGTTGAACACCGGGGAGCTGTTTTTT.

This clone showed up just a few times. The CDR3 DNA reads TGTGCCAGCAGCCCCGCGGGGACGGTCACCTACGAGCAGTACTTC. Its protein product is CASSPAGTVTYEQYF. J is TRBJ2-7 and V is TRBV28; possibly TRBD2 for D (6 bases). Trimming removed 6 bases at V and 2 bases at J, with 17 bases between. Per germline, CDR1 MDHEN and CDR2 SYDVKM. This CDR3 has 15 amino acids.

In this sample, this clone turned up once. V and J are TRBV19 and TRBJ2-7; 11 bases are a match to TRBD2. V trimming: 5 bases; J trimming: 6 bases; junction bases outside the gene matches: 6. CDR1 and CDR2 (germline): LNHDA, SQIVND (reference sequence). There are 14 residues in the CDR3. The CDR3 coding sequence is TGTGCCAGTAGTGTGACTAGCGGGATAAGCGAGCAGTACTTC. Amino acid sequence: CASSVTSGISEQYF. Combining the CDR3 with reference TRBV19 and TRBJ2-7 gives the whole variable domain DGGITQSPKYLFRKEGQNVTLSCEQNLNHDAMYWYRQDPGQGLRLIYYSQIVNDFQKGDIAEGYSVSREKKESFPLTVTSAQKNPTAFYLCASSVTSGISEQYFGPGTRLTVT.

This chain uses TRBV5-1 with TRBJ2-1; D may be TRBD1 or TRBD2 (5 bases each). CDR1 and CDR2 from the germline V gene are SGHRS and YFSETQ. CDR3 length: 14 amino acids. With 2 bases removed from V and 6 bases from J, the gap between germline ends came to 12 bases. The CDR3 DNA reads TGCGCCAGCAGCTTACAAGGGGACGGCAATGAGCAGTTCTTC. This encodes CASSLQGDGNEQFF. Combining the CDR3 with reference TRBV5-1 and TRBJ2-1 gives the whole variable domain KAGVTQTPRYLIKTRGQQVTLSCSPISGHRSVSWYQQTPGQGLQFLFEYFSETQRNKGNFPGRFSGRQFSNSRSEMNVSTLELGDSALYLCASSLQGDGNEQFFGPGTRLTVL.

This chain links TRBV18 with TRBJ1-3; D is unclear. Germline loops: CDR1 KGHSH, CDR2 LQKENI. The CDR3 has 17 amino acids. The ends were cut back, 5 bases at V and 0 bases at J, with 17 bases in the middle. CDR3 in amino acids: CASSSVSGSISGNTIYF. CDR3 nucleotide sequence: TGTGCCAGCTCATCTGTTTCGGGCTCCATCTCTGGAAACACCATATATTTT. The variable domain in full, with the rest retrieved from reference TRBV18 and TRBJ1-3, is NAGVMQNPRHLVRRRGQEARLRCSPMKGHSHVYWYRQLPEEGLKFMVYLQKENIIDESGMPKERFSAEFPKEGPSILRIQQVVRGDSAAYFCASSSVSGSISGNTIYFGEGSWLTVV.

There are a few counts of this clone. The rearrangement uses TRBV28 and TRBJ2-1, with 10 bases fitting TRBD1. CDR3 length equals 15 residues. The V gene's germline CDR1 is MDHEN and CDR2 SYDVKM. With V trimmed by 4 bases and J by 6 bases, 6 bases remained unmatched. CDR3 DNA: TGTGCCAGCAGTTCGAGACAGGGGGCGGGCAATGAGCAGTTCTTC. It yields the protein CASSSRQGAGNEQFF.

This clone is termed medium-sized. The gene calls are TRBV11-3 and TRBJ2-1; 10 bases line up with TRBD2. Unmatched junction bases numbered 5, after V lost 3 bases and J lost 3 bases. Germline CDR1 SGHNT, CDR2 YENEEA. The CDR3 consists of 16 residues. Here the CDR3 reads CASSLERGGDYNEQFF. CDR3 nucleotides: TGTGCCAGCAGCTTGGAGCGGGGGGGTGACTACAATGAGCAGTTCTTC.

The sample holds one count of this clone. The gene calls are TRBV10-2 and TRBJ2-2; D uncertain. CDR3 length equals 14 residues. Trimming left V 7 bases short and J 1 base short, with 10 bases between. Germline V gene sequence: CDR1 WSHSY, CDR2 SAAADI. The CDR3 DNA reads TGCGCCAGCACCGCGACTCAGAACACCGGGGAGCTGTTTTTT. Translation: CASTATQNTGELFF.

There are a few counts of this clone. The V and J genes are TRBV19 and TRBJ2-4; 10 bases are a match to TRBD2. The ends lost 3 bases at V and 15 bases at J; junction bases unmatched: 11. Germline assignment: CDR1 LNHDA and CDR2 SQIVND (reference sequence). The CDR3 is made up of 14 amino acids. CDR3 DNA sequence: TGTGCCAGTAGTATTGGGCTAGCGGGAGAACTACGGTACTTC. This gives the protein CASSIGLAGELRYF.

The chain has TRBV5-1 and TRBJ2-7; 8 bases are a match to TRBD1. V was pared by 4 bases and J by 4 bases, with 10 bases of the junction left unmatched. The CDR3 consists of 15 residues. CDR1 SGHRS and CDR2 YFSETQ come from the germline V gene. The CDR3 sequence is CASSPRGQDKYEQYF. The CDR3 bases are TGCGCCAGCAGCCCTCGGGGACAGGATAAATACGAGCAGTACTTC.

This clone is large within its sample. The J gene is TRBJ1-2, the V gene TRBV28; D gene unclear. The CDR3 is 12 amino acids. The germline V gene encodes CDR1 MDHEN and CDR2 SYDVKM. V lost 5 bases and J 13 bases, leaving 17 bases between the germline ends. This CDR3 reads CASSPTRALGTF. The CDR3 region has the DNA TGTGCCAGCAGTCCCACCCGGGCCCTCGGCACCTTC.

V is TRBV10-3 and J is TRBJ2-2, with D possibly matching TRBD2 (6 bases). Trimming left V 3 bases short and J 6 bases short, with 14 bases between. Germline CDR1 reads ENHRY; CDR2 reads SYGVKD. The CDR3 spans 15 residues. CDR3 DNA sequence: TGTGCCATCAGTGATCTGGGGGGTAAGGCCGGGGAGCTGTTTTTT. Its translation is CAISDLGGKAGELFF.

The V and J genes are TRBV19 and TRBJ2-3; 11 positions match TRBD2. V shed 6 bases, J shed 6 bases, and the junction held 8 bases outside the gene matches. The CDR3 is 15 amino acids. Germline V gene lookup returns CDR1 LNHDA and CDR2 SQIVND (reference sequence). The chain's CDR3 is CASRRLAGGSDTQYF. DNA of the CDR3: TGTGCCAGTAGAAGGCTAGCGGGAGGTAGTGATACGCAGTATTTT.

The chain couples TRBV10-2 to TRBJ2-7, with 10 bases fitting TRBD1. The CDR3 loop spans 15 amino acids. V gave up 10 bases and J gave up 6 bases; unmatched junction bases: 15. Germline CDR1 reads WSHSY; CDR2 reads SAAADI. CDR3 in amino acids: CATRDRDRGTREQYF. As DNA, the CDR3 is TGCGCCACCCGGGACCGGGACAGGGGAACCCGCGAGCAGTACTTC.

A word on this clone: Different DNA sequences within this sample yield the same CDR3. The genes are TRBV6-8 and TRBJ1-5, with D possibly being TRBD1 (5 bases). The CDR3 has 13 residues. CDR1 is MNHGY and CDR2 is SAAAGT in the germline V gene. V dropped 5 bases and J dropped 4 bases, with 9 bases sitting between them. CDR3: CASSPAGNQPQHF. The CDR3 bases are TGTGCCAGCAGTCCCGCAGGGAATCAGCCCCAGCATTTT.

This clone turned up a few times. The CDR3 spells CASSLGRNTEAFF. In DNA form, the CDR3 reads TGTGCCAGTAGTCTCGGGCGGAACACTGAAGCTTTCTTT. The genes are TRBV19 and TRBJ1-1; D gene unclear. CDR1 and CDR2 (germline): LNHDA, SQIVND (reference sequence). V gave up 5 bases and J gave up 1 base, with 8 bases separating them. The CDR3 runs 13 residues.

Turning to this clone: One end of the junction does not line up with germline, which may come from a read error. The chain is built from TRBV6-8 and TRBJ1-2; a weak D match, TRBD1 (6 bases). This CDR3 has 15 residues. Per the germline V gene, CDR1 is MNHGY and CDR2 is SAAAGT. The DNA of the CDR3 is TGTGCCAGCAGTGACTCCGGGGGCTTCCTTAGTGGCTACACCTTC. Translation: CASSDSGGFLSGYTF.

CDR3 sequence (DNA): TGTGCCAGCAGCGTAGGGGAGGTCCCCTCCTACGAGCAGTACTTC. Translation: CASSVGEVPSYEQYF. The chain is built from TRBV9 and TRBJ2-7, with D possibly matching TRBD2 (6 bases). The germline CDR1 and CDR2 sequences are SGDLS and YYNGEE. The V end was cut by 0 bases, the J end by 0 bases, with 10 bases between. The CDR3 is 15 amino acids.

This clone appeared a few times. One end of the junction fails to match germline, which may point to a read error. The chain carries TRBV11-3 and TRBJ2-7, with a possible D match to TRBD1 (5 bases). The germline gives CDR1 SGHNT, CDR2 YENEEA. This CDR3 has 14 residues. The CDR3 DNA sequence: TGTGCTAGCAGCTTAGGGCAGGGCTTGGGCGAGCAGTACTTC. Amino acid sequence: CASSLGQGLGEQYF.